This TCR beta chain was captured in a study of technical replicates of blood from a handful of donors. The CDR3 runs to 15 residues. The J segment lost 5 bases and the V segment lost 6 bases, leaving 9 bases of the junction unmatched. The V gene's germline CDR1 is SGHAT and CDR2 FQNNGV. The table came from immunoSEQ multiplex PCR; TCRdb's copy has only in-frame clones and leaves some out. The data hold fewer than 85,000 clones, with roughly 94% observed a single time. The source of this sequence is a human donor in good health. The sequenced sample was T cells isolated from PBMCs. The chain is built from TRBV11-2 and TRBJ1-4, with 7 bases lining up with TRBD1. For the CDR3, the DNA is TGTGCCAGCAGACACAGGGGCGGAGGAAATGAAAAACTGTTTTTT. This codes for CASRHRGGGNEKLFF.